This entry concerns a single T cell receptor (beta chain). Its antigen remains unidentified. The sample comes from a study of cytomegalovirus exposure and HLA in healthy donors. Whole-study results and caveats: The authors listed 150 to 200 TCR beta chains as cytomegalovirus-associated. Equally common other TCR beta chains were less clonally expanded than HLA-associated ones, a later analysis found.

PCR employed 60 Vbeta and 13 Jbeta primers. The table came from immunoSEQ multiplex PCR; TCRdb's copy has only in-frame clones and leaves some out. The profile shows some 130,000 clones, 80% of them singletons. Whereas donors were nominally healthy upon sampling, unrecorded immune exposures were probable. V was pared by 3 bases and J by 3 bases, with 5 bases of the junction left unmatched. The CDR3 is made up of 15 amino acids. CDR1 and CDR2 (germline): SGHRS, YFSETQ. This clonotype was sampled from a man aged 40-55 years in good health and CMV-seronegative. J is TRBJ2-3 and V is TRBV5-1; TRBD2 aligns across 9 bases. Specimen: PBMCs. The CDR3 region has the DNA TGCGCCAGCAGCTCCAGACTAGCGGAGACAGATACGCAGTATTTT. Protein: CASSSRLAETDTQYF.